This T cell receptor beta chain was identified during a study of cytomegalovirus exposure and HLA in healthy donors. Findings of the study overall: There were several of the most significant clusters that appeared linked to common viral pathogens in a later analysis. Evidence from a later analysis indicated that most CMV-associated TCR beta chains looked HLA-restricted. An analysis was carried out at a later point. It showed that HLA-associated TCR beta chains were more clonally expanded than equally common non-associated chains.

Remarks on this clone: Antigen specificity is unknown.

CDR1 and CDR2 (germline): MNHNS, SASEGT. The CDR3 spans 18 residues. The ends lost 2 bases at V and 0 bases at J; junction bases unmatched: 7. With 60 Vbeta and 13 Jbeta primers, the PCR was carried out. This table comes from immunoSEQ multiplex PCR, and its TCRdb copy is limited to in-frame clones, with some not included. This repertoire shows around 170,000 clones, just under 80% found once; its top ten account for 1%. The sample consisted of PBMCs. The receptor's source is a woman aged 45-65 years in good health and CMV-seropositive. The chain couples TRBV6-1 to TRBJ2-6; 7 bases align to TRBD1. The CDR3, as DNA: TGTGCCAGCAGTGAACACGGGGACAGCCTCTCTGGGGCCAACGTCCTGACTTTC. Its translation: CASSEHGDSLSGANVLTF.